This TCR beta chain originates from a study of CD8 T cells in Susac syndrome. The study sequenced TCR beta in blood CD8+ and CD4+ T cells. It was with random hexamers that about 0.45 to 1 ug RNA was reverse transcribed. The amplification used immunoSEQ multiplex PCR on TCR beta CDR3; it spanned 54 Vbeta and 13 Jbeta. TCRdb passed the immunoSEQ multiplex PCR reads through MiXCR, listing each CDR3 protein once. Of about 140,000 distinct CDR3 sequences detected, 95% appear once; the ten largest clones hold approximately 0.17%. The V and J ends lost 5 bases and 6 bases respectively, with 20 bases between them. Germline V CDR1 and CDR2: SEHNR, FQNEAQ (reference sequence). CDR3 size: 15 residues.

The chain recombines TRBV7-9 with TRBJ2-7; D not resolved. The sequence came from a human donor with Susac syndrome. Sequencing was carried out using CD8+ T cells from PBMCs. CDR3 nucleotides: TGTGCCAGCAGCCCCACTAATGTCCCAAACGGCGAGCAGTACTTC. It specifies CASSPTNVPNGEQYF.